This T cell receptor (beta chain) is drawn from a study of blood T cell repertoires in COVID-19. This clone came up once. Methods used by the authors: Counts of nucleated cells, estimated from reference gene primer amplification, were obtained. Produced via immunoSEQ multiplex PCR; TCRdb's table is partial and in-frame only. V and J calls and clone size follow that table, whereas D and trimming were derived from the DNA. The sample records 200,000 to 300,000 clones, roughly 84% being singletons. With 0 bases removed from V and 0 bases from J, the gap between germline ends came to 10 bases. The CDR3 has 16 residues. Germline CDR1 and CDR2: SGHRS and YFSETQ.

The source is a human donor in a cohort sampled during active COVID-19. This sequence joins TRBV5-1 and TRBJ2-1; the D gene is possibly TRBD1 (6 bases). The sequenced sample was peripheral blood. The CDR3 protein is CASSLDPRGSYNEQFF. CDR3 bases: TGCGCCAGCAGCTTGGACCCCAGGGGCTCCTACAATGAGCAGTTCTTC. Full variable domain (outside the CDR3, taken from reference TRBV5-1 and TRBJ2-1): KAGVTQTPRYLIKTRGQQVTLSCSPISGHRSVSWYQQTPGQGLQFLFEYFSETQRNKGNFPGRFSGRQFSNSRSEMNVSTLELGDSALYLCASSLDPRGSYNEQFFGPGTRLTVL.